The 28 T cell receptor beta chains presented below share a single source sample, sequenced in a study of shared clonotypes between healthy human individuals (dated by TCRdb to 2018 to 2021). Receptor amplification or capture employed the immunoSEQ multiplex PCR assay. The clones in this table, taken by TCRdb from immuneACCESS, are in-frame only. Not every clone is retained; where verified, under half of the shortfall comes from an unresolved V gene, and the cause of the rest is unknown. The sample data list roughly 2.2 million clones, and around 90% of these were observed just once. The top ten clonotypes cover about 0.41% of the sample. Sequencing used naive CD4+ T cells from PBMCs. The sample's cell subset or site label, decoded: CD45RA+ positively selected. These receptors originate from a man between 18 and 29 years old in good health. Some clones in this sample may be carry-over from other donors' samples.

This chain connects TRBV4-1 to TRBJ1-2; D remains ambiguous. Germline CDR1 and CDR2: MGHRA and YSYEKL. The CDR3 consists of 17 residues. Trimming shortened V by 4 bases and J by 3 bases, and 21 bases separated the two germline ends. The CDR3 DNA reads as TGCGCCAGCAGCCGATCTGCAGATTGGGGTAGGGACTATGGCTACACCTTC. This encodes CASSRSADWGRDYGYTF.

This clone showed up just once. The chain employs TRBV10-3 and TRBJ1-5; 7 positions agree with TRBD1. The germline V gene has CDR1 ENHRY and CDR2 SYGVKD. The CDR3 is made up of 13 amino acids. V lost 7 bases and J lost 6; bases outside the gene matches: 6. The CDR3 nucleotides are TGTGCCATCACAGGGGGTATCGGTCAGCCCCAGCATTTT. Translating it yields CAITGGIGQPQHF.

The CDR3 region has the DNA TGTGCCAGCAGCCCTGAAGTATGGGGTTCCCCCTACGAGCAGTACTTC. It yields the protein CASSPEVWGSPYEQYF. The chain links TRBV28 to TRBJ2-7; D is uncertain. The CDR3 consists of 16 residues. Trimming took off 6 bases at V and 2 bases at J, with 20 bases between the two ends. The germline V gene has CDR1 MDHEN and CDR2 SYDVKM.

V is TRBV28 and J is TRBJ2-7, with 10 bases that match TRBD2. The CDR3 covers 18 residues. Germline-derived CDR1 and CDR2 are MDHEN and SYDVKM. The junction had 12 bases not matched to a gene; V was cut back by 1 base and J by 3 bases. The CDR3 nucleotides read TGTGCCAGCAGTTTATACTCCGCTCGGGGACTAGCGATCTACGAGCAGTACTTC. Translated: CASSLYSARGLAIYEQYF.

The chain carries TRBV28 and TRBJ2-2; D might be TRBD1 or TRBD2, each matching 5 bases. V was clipped by 5 bases and J by 5 bases, with 15 bases between them. Per germline, CDR1 MDHEN and CDR2 SYDVKM. This CDR3 region has 15 residues. This CDR3 is CASSPLPGRTGELFF. CDR3 nucleotide sequence: TGTGCCAGCAGTCCCCTTCCGGGGCGGACCGGGGAGCTGTTTTTT.

The CDR3 sequence: CASSYFGTSGTDTQYF. The CDR3 coding sequence is TGTGCCAGCAGTTACTTTGGGACTAGCGGGACAGATACGCAGTATTTT. The V and J genes are TRBV6-6 and TRBJ2-3, with 12 bases fitting TRBD2. The V segment lost 1 base and the J segment 3 bases; nucleotides outside the gene matches: 2. The germline V gene has CDR1 MNHNY and CDR2 SVGAGI (reference sequence). CDR3 length: 16 residues.

This CDR3 is CASSQDTANNQPQHF. The CDR3 DNA sequence: TGTGCCAGCAGCCAAGATACAGCGAACAATCAGCCCCAGCATTTT. The chain links TRBV4-2 to TRBJ1-5; unclear D gene. The CDR3 contains 15 residues. V was cut by 0 bases and J by 3 bases, with 9 bases left in between. Germline lookup yields CDR1 LGHNA and CDR2 YNFKEQ.

This clone came up once. The chain employs TRBV18 and TRBJ2-7; 11 bases fit TRBD1. CDR1 and CDR2 from the germline V gene are KGHSH and LQKENI. V was clipped by 2 bases and J by 2 bases; unmatched bases: 5. The CDR3 loop spans 16 amino acids. This CDR3 reads CASSPVRGQGAYEQYF. The CDR3 DNA reads as TGTGCCAGCTCACCAGTACGGGGACAGGGGGCCTACGAGCAGTACTTC.

This clone was seen only a few times. This rearrangement joins TRBV7-3 to TRBJ1-1; D unclear. The CDR3 sequence is 14 residues long. Germline lookup yields CDR1 SGHTA and CDR2 FQGTGA. V dropped 4 bases and J dropped 5 bases, with 14 bases sitting between them. For the CDR3, the DNA is TGTGCCAGCAGCTCCTCGAGGGATAGGACTGAAGCTTTCTTT. It yields the protein CASSSSRDRTEAFF.

This sequence joins TRBV18 and TRBJ2-6, with D possibly matching TRBD1 (5 bases). The CDR3 consists of 17 residues. The germline gives CDR1 KGHSH, CDR2 LQKENI. The V end lost 4 bases, the J end lost 0 bases, and 13 bases lay between the germline ends. CDR3 loop: CASSRGRARSGANVLTF. Here the CDR3 DNA reads TGTGCCAGCTCACGGGGCAGGGCCCGCTCTGGGGCCAACGTCCTGACTTTC.

This clone was seen a single time. The CDR3 here is CASSAGTLTGELFF. The CDR3 DNA reads as TGTGCCAGCAGCGCCGGGACTCTCACCGGGGAGCTGTTTTTT. The chain carries TRBV9 and TRBJ2-2, with D maybe TRBD2 (6 bases). The CDR3 contains 14 residues. Germline-derived CDR1 and CDR2 are SGDLS and YYNGEE. Between the trimmed V and J ends, which lost 3 bases and 4 bases, there was a span of 10 bases.

The genes are TRBV9 and TRBJ2-1; D perhaps matches TRBD2 (6 bases). The CDR3 has 14 amino acids. The germline gives CDR1 SGDLS, CDR2 YYNGEE. Trimming pared 5 bases from V and 8 bases from J, leaving 17 bases between. DNA of the CDR3: TGTGCCAGCAGTGCGGGGCCCCCAGTAGATGAGCAGTTCTTC. It codes for CASSAGPPVDEQFF.

On this clone: Other DNA sequences in the sample encode the same CDR3. This chain links TRBV18 with TRBJ1-1, with a possible D match to TRBD1 (5 bases). The germline V gene encodes CDR1 KGHSH and CDR2 LQKENI. The CDR3 length is 14 residues. V lost 2 bases, J lost 1 base, and 8 bases lay in between. This CDR3 is CASSPGQSNTEAFF. As DNA, the CDR3 is TGTGCCAGCTCACCAGGACAATCGAACACTGAAGCTTTCTTT.

The chain uses TRBV7-3 and TRBJ2-2; 8 nucleotides line up with TRBD2. The CDR3 runs to 15 residues. Germline assignment: CDR1 SGHTA and CDR2 FQGTGA. The V segment lost 5 bases and the J segment 7 bases; nucleotides outside the gene matches: 9. CDR3 DNA: TGTGCCAGCAGCCCCCGGGGTAGCGGGAACGGGGAGCTGTTTTTT. This translates into CASSPRGSGNGELFF.

This clone was counted only a few times. This sequence joins TRBV18 and TRBJ1-2; D possibly corresponds to TRBD1 (5 bases). Germline V gene data show CDR1 as KGHSH and CDR2 as LQKENI. The CDR3 has 14 amino acids. V was pared by 2 bases and J by 2 bases, with 9 bases between. The CDR3 protein is CASSPAGFNYGYTF. In nucleotides, the CDR3 is TGTGCCAGCTCACCAGCAGGGTTCAACTATGGCTACACCTTC.

The chain carries TRBV11-2 and TRBJ2-5; possibly TRBD1 for D (6 bases). CDR1 is SGHAT, CDR2 FQNNGV, per germline. With 4 bases removed from V and 2 bases from J, the gap between germline ends came to 17 bases. This CDR3 is 16 amino acids long. The DNA of the CDR3 is TGTGCCAGCAGCTCGCAACCACTCAGGGGACAAGAGACCCAGTACTTC. Translating gives CASSSQPLRGQETQYF.

The chain couples TRBV18 to TRBJ2-1; 9 nucleotides line up with TRBD1. From germline, CDR1 is KGHSH and CDR2 LQKENI. V gave up 0 bases and J gave up 2 bases; unmatched junction bases: 2. The CDR3 contains 16 residues. The CDR3 loop is CASSPPDRGAYNEQFF. CDR3 sequence (DNA): TGTGCCAGCTCACCACCGGACAGGGGCGCCTACAATGAGCAGTTCTTC.

The J gene is TRBJ2-7, the V gene TRBV5-1; D uncertain. Looked up from germline, CDR1 is SGHRS and CDR2 is YFSETQ. The V and J ends lost 5 bases and 5 bases respectively, with 11 bases between them. The CDR3 totals 12 residues. CDR3: CASRFKFDEQYF. CDR3 bases: TGCGCCAGCAGGTTTAAATTCGACGAGCAGTACTTC.

The chain links TRBV28 to TRBJ2-1; TRBD2 aligns across 8 bases. Germline V lookup: CDR1 MDHEN, CDR2 SYDVKM. V trimming: 6 bases; J trimming: 4 bases; junction bases outside the gene matches: 11. The CDR3 extends over 16 amino acids. The CDR3 DNA reads TGTGCCAGCAGGCCGGGGGGGGCCCAGCAGTACAATGAGCAGTTCTTC. This codes for CASRPGGAQQYNEQFF. The full variable domain, rest sourced from reference TRBV28 and TRBJ2-1, is DVKVTQSSRYLVKRTGEKVFLECVQDMDHENMFWYRQDPGLGLRLIYFSYDVKMKEKGDIPEGYSVSREKKERFSLILESASTNQTSMYLCASRPGGAQQYNEQFFGPGTRLTVL.

This clone occurred once. The gene calls are TRBV2 and TRBJ2-5, with TRBD2 identical over 9 bases. CDR3 length: 15 amino acids. Germline trimming cut 7 bases from V and 5 bases from J; bases unmatched to any gene: 11. Looked up from germline, CDR1 is SNHLY and CDR2 is FYNNEI. CDR3 sequence reads: CASIPSGRSGETQYF. As DNA, the CDR3 is TGTGCCAGCATCCCAAGCGGGAGGAGTGGGGAGACCCAGTACTTC.

V and J are TRBV4-2 and TRBJ1-2; D is uncertain. Trimming took off 0 bases at V and 3 bases at J, with 17 bases between the two ends. CDR1 LGHNA and CDR2 YNFKEQ come from the germline V gene. The CDR3 is 17 residues long. This CDR3 reads CASSQEKFRAGHYGYTF. The CDR3 nucleotides read TGTGCCAGCAGCCAAGAGAAATTCCGAGCGGGTCACTATGGCTACACCTTC.

The V call is TRBV7-9, the J call TRBJ2-3; TRBD1 matches 7 bases. Unmatched junction bases numbered 8, after V lost 5 bases and J lost 0 bases. This CDR3 comprises 16 residues. CDR1 is SEHNR, CDR2 FQNEAQ, per germline (reference sequence). CDR3 sequence: CASSPSPGQSTDTQYF. The CDR3 DNA reads as TGTGCCAGCAGCCCAAGTCCGGGACAGAGCACAGATACGCAGTATTTT.

The chain joins TRBV6-6 to TRBJ1-5, with a weak D call TRBD1 (5 bases). The length of the CDR3 is 15 residues. V lost 5 bases and J lost 4, with 15 bases in between. Germline CDR1 MNHNY, CDR2 SVGAGI (reference sequence). The CDR3 is CASSPRDSSNQPQHF. The CDR3 coding sequence is TGTGCCAGCAGTCCTCGTGACAGTTCTAATCAGCCCCAGCATTTT.

The chain uses TRBV9 and TRBJ2-1; D is unclear. There are 14 residues in the CDR3. From germline, CDR1 is SGDLS and CDR2 YYNGEE. V shed 4 bases and J shed 4 bases, with 12 bases lying between them. The CDR3 sequence is CASSPYPIYNEQFF. The CDR3 coding sequence is TGTGCCAGCAGCCCCTACCCGATATACAATGAGCAGTTCTTC.

This chain connects TRBV5-5 to TRBJ2-2, with 7 bases matching TRBD1. This CDR3 has 14 amino acids. Germline V gives CDR1 SGHKS, CDR2 YYEKEE (reference sequence). J was trimmed by 7 bases and V by 2 bases; bases with no gene match: 5. CDR3 nucleotides: TGTGCCAGCAGCTTACAGACAGGGAGCGGGGAGCTGTTTTTT. Its protein product is CASSLQTGSGELFF.

The chain links TRBV10-2 to TRBJ2-7, with D maybe TRBD2 (6 bases). This CDR3 contains 14 residues. V was clipped by 8 bases and J by 2 bases, with 16 bases between them. Germline values: CDR1 WSHSY, CDR2 SAAADI. CDR3 bases: TGCGCCAGCGCAGGAGGGCCTCCCCCCTACGAGCAGTACTTC. Amino acid sequence: CASAGGPPPYEQYF.

The chain recombines TRBV28 with TRBJ2-7, with D unresolved. V was trimmed by 2 bases and J by 2 bases, leaving 7 bases between them. The CDR3 loop spans 13 amino acids. Germline CDR1 MDHEN, CDR2 SYDVKM. As DNA, the CDR3 is TGTGCCAGCAGTTTAGGGCGGCCCTACGAGCAGTACTTC. Translation: CASSLGRPYEQYF.

The rearrangement links TRBV7-2 to TRBJ1-2; D perhaps matches TRBD1 (5 bases). Germline V gives CDR1 SGHTA, CDR2 FQGNSA. Trimming left V 4 bases short and J 0 bases short, with 12 bases between. The CDR3 loop spans 15 amino acids. CDR3 in amino acids: CASSSLGTSNYGYTF. CDR3 bases: TGTGCCAGCAGCTCCTTAGGGACTTCTAACTATGGCTACACCTTC.